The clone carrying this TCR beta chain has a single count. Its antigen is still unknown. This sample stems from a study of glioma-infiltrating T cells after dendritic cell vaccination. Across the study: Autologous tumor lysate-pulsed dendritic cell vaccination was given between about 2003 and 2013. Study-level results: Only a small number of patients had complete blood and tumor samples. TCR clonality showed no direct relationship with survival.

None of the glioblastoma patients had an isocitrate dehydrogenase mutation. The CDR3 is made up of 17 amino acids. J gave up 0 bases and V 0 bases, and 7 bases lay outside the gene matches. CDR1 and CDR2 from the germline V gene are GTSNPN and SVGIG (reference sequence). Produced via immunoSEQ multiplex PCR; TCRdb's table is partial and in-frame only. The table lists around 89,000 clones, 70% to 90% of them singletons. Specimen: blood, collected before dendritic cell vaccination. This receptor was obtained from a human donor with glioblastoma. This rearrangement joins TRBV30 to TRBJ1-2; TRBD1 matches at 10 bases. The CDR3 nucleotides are TGTGCCTGGAGTGTACAAAGGACAGGGGGACCTAACTATGGCTACACCTTC. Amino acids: CAWSVQRTGGPNYGYTF.